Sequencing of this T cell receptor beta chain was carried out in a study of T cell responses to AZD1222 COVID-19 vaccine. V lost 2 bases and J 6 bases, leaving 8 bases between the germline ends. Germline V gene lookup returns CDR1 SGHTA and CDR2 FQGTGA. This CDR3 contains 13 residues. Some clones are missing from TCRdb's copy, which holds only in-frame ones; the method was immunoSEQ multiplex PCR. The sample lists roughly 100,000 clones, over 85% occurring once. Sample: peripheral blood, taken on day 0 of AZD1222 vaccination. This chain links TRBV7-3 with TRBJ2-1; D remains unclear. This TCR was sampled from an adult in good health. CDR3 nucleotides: TGTGCCAGCAGCTTAGGACCCGTCAATGAGCAGTTCTTC. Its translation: CASSLGPVNEQFF. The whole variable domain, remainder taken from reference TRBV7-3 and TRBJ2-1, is GAGVSQTPSNKVTEKGKYVELRCDPISGHTALYWYRQSLGQGPEFLIYFQGTGAADDSGLPNDRFFAVRPEGSVSTLKIQRTERGDSAVYLCASSLGPVNEQFFGPGTRLTVL.